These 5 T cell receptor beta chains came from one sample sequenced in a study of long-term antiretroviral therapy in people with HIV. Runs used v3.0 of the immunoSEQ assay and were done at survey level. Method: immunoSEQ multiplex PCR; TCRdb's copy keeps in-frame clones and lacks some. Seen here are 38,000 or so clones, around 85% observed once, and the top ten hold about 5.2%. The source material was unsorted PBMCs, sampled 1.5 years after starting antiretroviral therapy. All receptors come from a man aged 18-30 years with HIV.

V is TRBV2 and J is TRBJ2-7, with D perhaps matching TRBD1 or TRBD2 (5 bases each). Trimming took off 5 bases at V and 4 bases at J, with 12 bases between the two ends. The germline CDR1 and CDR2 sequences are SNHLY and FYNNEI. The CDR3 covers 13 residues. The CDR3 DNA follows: TGTGCCAGCAGTAGGGACCCAGGATACGAGCAGTACTTC. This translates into CASSRDPGYEQYF.

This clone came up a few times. The CDR3: CASSGQGSYEQYF. CDR3 bases: TGTGCCAGCAGCGGACAGGGATCCTACGAGCAGTACTTC. V usage is TRBV7-9 and J usage is TRBJ2-7; 8 nucleotides agree with TRBD1. Germline trimming cut 5 bases from V and 1 base from J; bases unmatched to any gene: 1. The CDR3 runs 13 residues. Germline-derived CDR1 and CDR2 are SEHNR and FQNEAQ (reference sequence).

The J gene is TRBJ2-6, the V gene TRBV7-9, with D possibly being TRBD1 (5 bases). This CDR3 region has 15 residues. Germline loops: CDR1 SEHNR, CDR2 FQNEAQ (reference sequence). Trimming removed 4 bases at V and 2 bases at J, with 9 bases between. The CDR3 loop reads CASSWAGTGANVLTF. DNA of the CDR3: TGTGCCAGCAGCTGGGCAGGGACTGGGGCCAACGTCCTGACTTTC.

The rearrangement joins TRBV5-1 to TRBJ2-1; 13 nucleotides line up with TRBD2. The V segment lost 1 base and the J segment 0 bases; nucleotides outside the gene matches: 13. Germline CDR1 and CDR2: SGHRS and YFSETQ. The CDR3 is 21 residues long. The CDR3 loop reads CASSLIGTSGNPRGSYNEQFF. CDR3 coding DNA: TGCGCCAGCAGCTTGATAGGGACTAGCGGGAATCCGCGCGGCTCCTACAATGAGCAGTTCTTC.

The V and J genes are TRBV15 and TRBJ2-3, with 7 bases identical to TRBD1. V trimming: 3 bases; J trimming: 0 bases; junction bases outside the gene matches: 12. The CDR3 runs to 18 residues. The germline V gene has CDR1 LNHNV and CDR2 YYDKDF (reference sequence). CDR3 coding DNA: TGTGCCACCAGCAGTACACTAGGACAGGCTACTAGCACAGATACGCAGTATTTT. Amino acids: CATSSTLGQATSTDTQYF.